In its sample, the clone carrying this T cell receptor beta chain was seen once. Its antigen is not known. A multiplex PCR was run with 60 Vbeta primers and 13 Jbeta primers. Clones were read by immunoSEQ multiplex PCR, and TCRdb kept only the in-frame ones, dropping some. Among around 150,000 clones, about 70% were seen once, and the ten largest hold roughly a tenth. These data are taken from a study of cytomegalovirus exposure and HLA in healthy donors. Study findings and constraints: Reported results showed that the classifier diagnosed cytomegalovirus status with high specificity and sensitivity.

The germline V gene encodes CDR1 SGHTA and CDR2 FQGNSA. Losses at the gene ends were 5 bases for V and 7 bases for J; bases not matched to a gene: 7. This CDR3 has 13 amino acids. Sequenced input: PBMCs. The rearrangement joins TRBV7-2 to TRBJ2-5; 7 bases map to TRBD2. This receptor was taken from a man aged 25 to 40 in good health and CMV-seropositive. CDR3: CASSPGDYATQYF. The CDR3, as DNA: TGTGCCAGCAGCCCGGGGGACTACGCGACCCAGTACTTC.